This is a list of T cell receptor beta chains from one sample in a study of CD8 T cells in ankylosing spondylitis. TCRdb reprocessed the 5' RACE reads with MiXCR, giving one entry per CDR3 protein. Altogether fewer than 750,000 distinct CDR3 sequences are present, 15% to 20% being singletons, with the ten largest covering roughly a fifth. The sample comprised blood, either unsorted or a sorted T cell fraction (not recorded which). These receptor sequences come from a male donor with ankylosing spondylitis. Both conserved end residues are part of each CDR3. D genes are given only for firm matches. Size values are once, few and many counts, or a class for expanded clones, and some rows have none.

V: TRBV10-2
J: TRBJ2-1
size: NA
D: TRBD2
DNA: TGCGCCAGCAATGACCGACTAGCGGGGAGTTTCAATGAGCAGTTCTTC
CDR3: CASNDRLAGSFNEQFF

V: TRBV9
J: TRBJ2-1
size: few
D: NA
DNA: TGTGCCAGCAGTGTCTGGGGACAAGGCTACAATGAGCAGTTCTTC
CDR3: CASSVWGQGYNEQFF

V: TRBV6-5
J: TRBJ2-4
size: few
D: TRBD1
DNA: TGTGCCAGCGGTTACTTAGACAGGGTCATTCAGTACTTC
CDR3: CASGYLDRVIQYF

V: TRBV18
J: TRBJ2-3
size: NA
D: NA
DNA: TGTGCCAGCTCACCCCCGGGGCCAGATACGCAGTATTTT
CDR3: CASSPPGPDTQYF

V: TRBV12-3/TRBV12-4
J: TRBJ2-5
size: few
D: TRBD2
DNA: TGTGCCAGCACCCCGGTGGTGCTAGCGGGGGGGCCAGAGACCCAGTACTTC
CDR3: CASTPVVLAGGPETQYF

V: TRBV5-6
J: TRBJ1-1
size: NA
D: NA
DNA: TGTGCCAGCAGCCTGGGTGCGGGGGGGAACACTGAAGCTTTCTTT
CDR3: CASSLGAGGNTEAFF

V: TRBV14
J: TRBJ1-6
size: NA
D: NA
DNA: TGTGCCAGCAGCCAAGGGACTATAGATAATTCACCCCTCCACTTT
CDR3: CASSQGTIDNSPLHF

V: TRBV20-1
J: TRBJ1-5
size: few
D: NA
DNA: TGCAGTGCTAGGGGCCAGGGCGGGGTGTTTGGCAATCAGCCCCAGCATTTT
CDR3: CSARGQGGVFGNQPQHF

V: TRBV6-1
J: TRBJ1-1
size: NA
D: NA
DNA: TGTGCCAGCAGTGTACGGGGGGGAGGGACTGAAGCTTTCTTT
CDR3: CASSVRGGGTEAFF

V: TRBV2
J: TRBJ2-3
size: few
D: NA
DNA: TGTGCCAGCAGTGAAGCGGTCGGGGCCAGCACAGATACGCAGTATTTT
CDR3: CASSEAVGASTDTQYF

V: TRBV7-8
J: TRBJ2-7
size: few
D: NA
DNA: TGTGCCAGCAGCCCAGACAAGCGCCTGAGCTCCTACGAGCAGTACTTC
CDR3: CASSPDKRLSSYEQYF

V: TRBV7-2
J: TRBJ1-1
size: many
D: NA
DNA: TGTGCCAGCACCCCAGGGGCATCCACTGAAGCTTTCTTT
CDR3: CASTPGASTEAFF

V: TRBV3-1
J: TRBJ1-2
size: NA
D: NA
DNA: TGTGCCAGCAGCCAAGATGGGCGGTCTAACTATGGCTACACCTTC
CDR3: CASSQDGRSNYGYTF

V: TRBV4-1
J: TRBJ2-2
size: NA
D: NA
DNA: TGCGCCAGCAGCCCACCCTGGCGGAACACCGGGGAGCTGTTTTTT
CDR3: CASSPPWRNTGELFF

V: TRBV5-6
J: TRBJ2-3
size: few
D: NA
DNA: TGTGCCAGCAGTATGGTGTTCGATACGCAGTATTTT
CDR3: CASSMVFDTQYF

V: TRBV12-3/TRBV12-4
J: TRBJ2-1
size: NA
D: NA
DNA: TGTGCCAGCAGTTTCCCCGGCGGGGAGCAGTTCTTC
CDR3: CASSFPGGEQFF

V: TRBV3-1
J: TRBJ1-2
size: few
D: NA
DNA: TGTGCCAGCAGCCAGTGGGACGGGATAAACTATGGCTACACCTTC
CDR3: CASSQWDGINYGYTF

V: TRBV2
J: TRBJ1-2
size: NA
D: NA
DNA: TGTGCCAGCAGGTACCGGACTGCTAACTATGGCTACACCTTC
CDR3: CASRYRTANYGYTF

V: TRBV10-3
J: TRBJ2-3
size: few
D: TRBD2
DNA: TGTGCCATCAGTGTAGGACTAGCGGGGCACACAGATACGCAGTATTTT
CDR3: CAISVGLAGHTDTQYF

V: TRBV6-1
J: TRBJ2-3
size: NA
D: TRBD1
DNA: TGTGCCAGCAGTACCCTCTTAGTGGGGACAGGGAACACAGATACGCAGTATTTT
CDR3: CASSTLLVGTGNTDTQYF

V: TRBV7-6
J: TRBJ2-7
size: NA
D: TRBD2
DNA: TGTGCCAGCAGCCCTTCTGGGAGGGACGGAGAGCAGTACTTC
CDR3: CASSPSGRDGEQYF

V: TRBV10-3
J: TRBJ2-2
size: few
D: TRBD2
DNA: TGTGCCATCAGTCCTCGGGAGGGAGACACCGGGGAGCTGTTTTTT
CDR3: CAISPREGDTGELFF

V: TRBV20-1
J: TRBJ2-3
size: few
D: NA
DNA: TGCAGTGCCCGCGGGGTAGCTCCATCAGATACGCAGTATTTT
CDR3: CSARGVAPSDTQYF

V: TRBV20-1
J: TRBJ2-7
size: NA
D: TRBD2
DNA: TGCAGTGCTAGAGATCTTCGCCCGAGCGGGATCCACGAGCAGTACTTC
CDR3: CSARDLRPSGIHEQYF

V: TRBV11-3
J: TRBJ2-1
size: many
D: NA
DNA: TGTGCCAGCAGCTTAGAACAATACAATGAGCAGTTCTTC
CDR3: CASSLEQYNEQFF

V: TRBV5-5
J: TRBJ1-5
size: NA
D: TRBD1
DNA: TGTGCCAGCAGCCGAGACAGGGGGACGAATCAGCCCCAGCATTTT
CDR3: CASSRDRGTNQPQHF

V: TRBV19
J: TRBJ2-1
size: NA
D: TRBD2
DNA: TGTGCCAGTAGTATCGGGGGGTCCTACAATGAGCAGTTCTTC
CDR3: CASSIGGSYNEQFF

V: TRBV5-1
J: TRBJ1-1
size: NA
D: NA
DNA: TGCGCCAGCAGCTTGGTGTGGGGCGAAGCTTTCTTT
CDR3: CASSLVWGEAFF

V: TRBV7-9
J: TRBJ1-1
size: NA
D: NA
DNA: TGTGCCAGCATCCCATACATGAACACTGAAGCTTTCTTT
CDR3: CASIPYMNTEAFF